This T cell receptor (beta chain) was obtained from a study of T-cell memory formation after mild COVID-19. Findings and caveats of the study: Later expanders leaned CD4+, whereas clones that contracted between day 15 and 85 were balanced CD4/CD8.

TCRdb used MiXCR to reprocess the 5' RACE reads, holding one entry per CDR3 protein. The sample comprises 92,000 or so distinct CDR3 sequences, more than 12% of which are singletons, and 39% rests with the top ten. V lost 3 bases, J lost 3 bases, and 4 bases lay in between. Germline V CDR1 and CDR2: SGHRS, YFSETQ. There are 11 residues in the CDR3. As for this clonotype: Its antigen is unidentified.

The V call is TRBV5-1, the J call TRBJ2-7; D is uncertain. The receptor comes from a man aged 18 to 30 who had mild COVID-19 (a few samples of this study predate the infection). Cell type and time point are not known. Sequenced material: PBMCs or a T cell subset sorted from them (not recorded which). CDR3 region: CASSSYYEQYF. The CDR3 nucleotides read TGCGCCAGCAGCTCGTACTACGAGCAGTACTTC.